A selection of T cell receptor beta chains follows, all from one sample in a study of shared clonotypes between healthy human individuals. TCRdb's table, derived via immunoSEQ multiplex PCR, lists solely in-frame clones and lacks some. The data show roughly 640,000 clones, with more than 95% seen just once and around 0.058% held by the top ten. Sequencing was done on a sample of naive CD4+ T cells sorted from blood. The receptors originated from a woman younger than 45 in good health. The CDR3 runs from the conserved cysteine through the conserved F or W. The D gene is left open where the match is weak. Part of the rows lack a size; the others show once, few, many or a class for expanded clones.

CDR3aa	CDR3nt	j_gene	abundance	v_gene	d_gene
CASSSNVAGGYNEQFF	TGCGCCAGCAGCTCTAACGTAGCGGGGGGCTACAATGAGCAGTTCTTC	TRBJ2-1	once	TRBV5-1	TRBD2
CASSYSGDAAFF	TGTGCCAGCAGTTACTCTGGGGATGCAGCTTTCTTT	TRBJ1-1	-	TRBV6-5	-
CASSVTVNTEAFF	TGTGCCAGCAGCGTTACGGTGAACACTGAAGCTTTCTTT	TRBJ1-1	few	TRBV7-9	-
CASSVEKSLWSQETQYF	TGTGCCAGCAGTGTTGAAAAGTCATTGTGGAGCCAAGAGACCCAGTACTTC	TRBJ2-5	-	TRBV2	-
CASSSDGTSGRGVSYEQYF	TGTGCCAGCAGTAGCGATGGGACTAGCGGGAGGGGTGTTTCCTACGAGCAGTACTTC	TRBJ2-7	-	TRBV28	TRBD2
CSVGLWTGGEQYF	TGCAGCGTCGGCCTTTGGACGGGAGGCGAGCAGTACTTC	TRBJ2-7	-	TRBV29-1	TRBD2
CASSSSLGVASEAFF	TGTGCCAGCAGCTCATCACTGGGGGTCGCGAGTGAAGCTTTCTTT	TRBJ1-1	once	TRBV11-2	-
CASSYSADPSTDTQYF	TGTGCCAGCAGTTACTCGGCAGACCCTAGCACAGATACGCAGTATTTT	TRBJ2-3	-	TRBV6-5	-
CASRRDLNTEAFF	TGTGCCAGCAGACGGGACCTCAACACTGAAGCTTTCTTT	TRBJ1-1	-	TRBV27	-
CATPLLAAYEQYF	TGTGCCACCCCTTTACTAGCGGCCTACGAGCAGTACTTC	TRBJ2-7	-	TRBV6-1	TRBD2
CASNLLAGGPYEQYF	TGTGCCAGCAACCTCCTAGCGGGAGGGCCCTACGAGCAGTACTTC	TRBJ2-7	-	TRBV28	TRBD2
CASKTGGHSNQPQHF	TGTGCCAGTAAAACAGGGGGGCATAGCAATCAGCCCCAGCATTTT	TRBJ1-5	-	TRBV19	TRBD1
CASSPRTGTYEQYF	TGTGCCAGCAGCCCACGGACAGGGACCTACGAGCAGTACTTC	TRBJ2-7	-	TRBV27	TRBD1
CASSRDRVNTEAFF	TGTGCCAGCTCGAGAGACAGGGTGAACACTGAAGCTTTCTTT	TRBJ1-1	-	TRBV18	TRBD1
CASSSAAGGPNEQYF	TGTGCCAGCAGTTCTGCCGCGGGAGGGCCGAACGAGCAGTACTTC	TRBJ2-7	-	TRBV28	TRBD2
CASSIGGGLAGGRDTQYF	TGTGCCAGTAGTATAGGGGGGGGACTAGCGGGAGGTCGAGATACGCAGTATTTT	TRBJ2-3	once	TRBV19	TRBD2
CAISGGGGTDTQYF	TGTGCCATCAGTGGGGGCGGGGGTACAGATACGCAGTATTTT	TRBJ2-3	-	TRBV10-3	TRBD2
CASSSGNEKLFF	TGTGCCAGCAGTTCCGGGAATGAAAAACTGTTTTTT	TRBJ1-4	-	TRBV28	-
CASSFPSGSGRIKTQYF	TGTGCCAGCAGCTTTCCCTCGGGGAGCGGGAGGATCAAGACCCAGTACTTC	TRBJ2-5	once	TRBV7-8	TRBD2
CASSFGGDTEAFF	TGTGCCAGCAGCTTCGGGGGGGACACTGAAGCTTTCTTT	TRBJ1-1	-	TRBV28	-
CASMPWGSGNTIYF	TGTGCCAGCATGCCGTGGGGCTCTGGAAACACCATATATTTT	TRBJ1-3	-	TRBV25-1	-
CASSLYRTATGTDTQYF	TGCGCCAGCAGCTTATACCGGACAGCCACTGGCACAGATACGCAGTATTTT	TRBJ2-3	-	TRBV5-1	-
CASSPSARVAGSYEQYF	TGTGCCAGCAGTCCATCCGCGAGGGTAGCGGGATCCTACGAGCAGTACTTC	TRBJ2-7	-	TRBV28	TRBD2
CASSEGRGREKLFF	TGTGCCAGCAGTGAGGGCAGGGGGCGTGAAAAACTGTTTTTT	TRBJ1-4	-	TRBV2	TRBD1
CASSVGSGRTGNTIYF	TGTGCCAGCAGTGTGGGTTCAGGACGCACTGGAAACACCATATATTTT	TRBJ1-3	few	TRBV2	-
CASSIGRNYGYTF	TGTGCCAGTAGTATAGGCAGAAACTATGGCTACACCTTC	TRBJ1-2	-	TRBV19	-
CASSPPGQKETQYF	TGTGCCAGCAGCCCGCCGGGACAGAAAGAGACCCAGTACTTC	TRBJ2-5	-	TRBV7-9	TRBD1
CASSVRVNTGELFF	TGTGCCAGCAGCGTCAGGGTAAACACCGGGGAGCTGTTTTTT	TRBJ2-2	-	TRBV14	-
CASSARVNEKLFF	TGTGCCAGCAGTGCCCGGGTGAACGAAAAACTGTTTTTT	TRBJ1-4	few	TRBV2	-
CASSSPGQYYGYTF	TGTGCCAGCAGTTCTCCGGGACAGTACTATGGCTACACCTTC	TRBJ1-2	-	TRBV28	TRBD1
CASSPPTSTDTQYF	TGCGCCAGCAGCCCACCTACTAGCACAGATACGCAGTATTTT	TRBJ2-3	-	TRBV5-1	-
CASSIGGTYEQYF	TGTGCCAGTAGTATCGGCGGAACCTACGAGCAGTACTTC	TRBJ2-7	-	TRBV19	-
CASSARGGVGDTQYF	TGTGCCAGCAGCGCCAGAGGGGGGGTAGGGGATACGCAGTATTTT	TRBJ2-3	-	TRBV9	-
CATSRGGPSTDTQYF	TGTGCCACCAGCAGAGGCGGGCCCAGCACAGATACGCAGTATTTT	TRBJ2-3	-	TRBV15	-
CASSGVSGSEQFF	TGTGCCAGCAGTGGAGTCTCAGGCTCTGAGCAGTTCTTC	TRBJ2-1	-	TRBV6-1	-
CASSGSGTSGYNEQFF	TGTGCCAGTAGCGGTTCCGGGACTAGCGGATACAATGAGCAGTTCTTC	TRBJ2-1	-	TRBV19	TRBD2
CASSLMSGLASTYEQYF	TGTGCCAGCAGCTTAATGTCGGGACTAGCGTCCACCTACGAGCAGTACTTC	TRBJ2-7	once	TRBV7-6	TRBD2
CASSSGLVFSASTDTQYF	TGTGCCAGCAGCTCGGGACTAGTTTTTAGCGCTAGCACAGATACGCAGTATTTT	TRBJ2-3	-	TRBV7-9	TRBD2
CASERQDGPYEQYF	TGTGCCAGCGAACGACAGGACGGGCCGTACGAGCAGTACTTC	TRBJ2-7	-	TRBV27	-
CASSPRSQGNEQFF	TGCGCCAGCAGCCCTAGGTCCCAGGGCAATGAGCAGTTCTTC	TRBJ2-1	-	TRBV5-1	-
CASSLAPLQGSSYNEQFF	TGTGCCAGCAGTTTGGCGCCTTTACAGGGTTCCTCTTACAATGAGCAGTTCTTC	TRBJ2-1	-	TRBV28	-
CASSTPGLAGYEQYF	TGTGCCAGTAGTACCCCGGGACTAGCGGGTTACGAGCAGTACTTC	TRBJ2-7	-	TRBV19	TRBD2
CASSQVSSGELFF	TGCGCCAGCAGCCAAGTATCGTCCGGGGAGCTGTTTTTT	TRBJ2-2	once	TRBV4-1	-
CASSVASGSDETQYF	TGTGCCAGCAGCGTAGCTAGCGGGAGTGATGAGACCCAGTACTTC	TRBJ2-5	-	TRBV9	TRBD2
CAWSPVTVLYGYTF	TGTGCCTGGAGTCCAGTGACAGTTCTCTATGGCTACACCTTC	TRBJ1-2	-	TRBV30	-
CASSGDGANTDTQYF	TGTGCCAGCAGTGGGGACGGAGCCAACACAGATACGCAGTATTTT	TRBJ2-3	-	TRBV28	-
CASSLHSGTSVSNEQFF	TGCGCCAGCAGCCTACACTCCGGGACTAGCGTCTCCAATGAGCAGTTCTTC	TRBJ2-1	-	TRBV5-1	TRBD2
CASSETGQGFQPQHF	TGTGCCAGCAGTGAGACGGGACAGGGCTTTCAGCCCCAGCATTTT	TRBJ1-5	-	TRBV25-1	TRBD1
CASSLAIQPNEQFF	TGTGCCAGCAGCTTAGCGATACAGCCCAATGAGCAGTTCTTC	TRBJ2-1	-	TRBV11-1	-
CASSGGARDQPQHF	TGTGCCAGCAGTGGGGGGGCTCGGGATCAGCCCCAGCATTTT	TRBJ1-5	few	TRBV2	-
CASRGTGVNYGYTF	TGTGCCAGCAGGGGAACGGGGGTGAACTATGGCTACACCTTC	TRBJ1-2	-	TRBV27	-
CASEGQGVNTQYF	TGTGCCAGTGAGGGCCAGGGTGTAAATACGCAGTATTTT	TRBJ2-3	-	TRBV28	-
CASKRGGLYDGELFF	TGTGCCAGCAAGAGGGGCGGACTGTATGACGGGGAGCTGTTTTTT	TRBJ2-2	-	TRBV28	-
CSVAGQLRGANVLTF	TGCAGCGTTGCCGGACAGTTGCGCGGGGCCAACGTCCTGACTTTC	TRBJ2-6	-	TRBV29-1	-
CASTLTPGANVLTF	TGTGCCAGTACTCTTACGCCTGGGGCCAACGTCCTGACTTTC	TRBJ2-6	-	TRBV19	-
CSVEVRNTEAFF	TGCAGCGTTGAGGTCAGGAACACTGAAGCTTTCTTT	TRBJ1-1	-	TRBV29-1	-
CASSIPGPQETQYF	TGTGCCAGCAGTATACCGGGCCCCCAAGAGACCCAGTACTTC	TRBJ2-5	-	TRBV28	-
CASRKGGYNEQFF	TGTGCCAGCAGGAAGGGGGGGTACAATGAGCAGTTCTTC	TRBJ2-1	-	TRBV27	-